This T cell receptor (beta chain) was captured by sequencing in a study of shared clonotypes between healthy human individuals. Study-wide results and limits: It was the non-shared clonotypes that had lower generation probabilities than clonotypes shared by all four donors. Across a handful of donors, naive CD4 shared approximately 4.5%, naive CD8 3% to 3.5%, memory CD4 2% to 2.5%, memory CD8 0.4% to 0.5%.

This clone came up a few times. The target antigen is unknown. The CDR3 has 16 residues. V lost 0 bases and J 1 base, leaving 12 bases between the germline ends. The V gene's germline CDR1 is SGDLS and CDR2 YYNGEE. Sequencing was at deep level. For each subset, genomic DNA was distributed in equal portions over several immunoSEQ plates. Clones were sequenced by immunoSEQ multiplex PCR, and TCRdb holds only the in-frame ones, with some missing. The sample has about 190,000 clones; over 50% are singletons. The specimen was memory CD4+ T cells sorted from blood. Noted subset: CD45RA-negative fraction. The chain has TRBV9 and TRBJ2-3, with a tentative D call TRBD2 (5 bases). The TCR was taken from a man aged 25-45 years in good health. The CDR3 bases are TGTGCCAGCAGCGTAGCGTCCGGGATCGGCACAGATACGCAGTATTTT. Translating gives CASSVASGIGTDTQYF.